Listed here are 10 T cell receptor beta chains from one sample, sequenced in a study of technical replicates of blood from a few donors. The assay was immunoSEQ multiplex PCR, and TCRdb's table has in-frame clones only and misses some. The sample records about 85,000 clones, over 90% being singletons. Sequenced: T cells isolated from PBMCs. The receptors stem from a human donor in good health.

This CDR3 is CASSHQTLGKLSGANVLTF. CDR3 sequence (DNA): TGCGCCAGCAGCCATCAGACACTCGGAAAGCTCTCTGGGGCCAACGTCCTGACTTTC. This chain connects TRBV4-1 to TRBJ2-6; no firm D call. Germline V gene data show CDR1 as MGHRA and CDR2 as YSYEKL. CDR3 length: 19 amino acids. Deletions cut 3 bases from V and 0 bases from J, with 18 bases between.

CDR3 sequence (DNA): TGTGCCAGCTTTCTTCGTCAAACCCTACTGCGGAACTACGAGCAGTACTTC. It encodes CASFLRQTLLRNYEQYF. The J gene is TRBJ2-7, the V gene TRBV2; D is uncertain. This CDR3 has 17 residues. V was cut by 8 bases and J by 3 bases, with 26 bases left in between. Germline lookup yields CDR1 SNHLY and CDR2 FYNNEI.

CDR3: CASSPGTSGGGTQYF. In nucleotides, the CDR3 is TGTGCCAGCAGTCCGGGGACTAGCGGGGGCGGGACCCAGTACTTC. V and J are TRBV27 and TRBJ2-5; 14 nucleotides align to TRBD2. There are 15 residues in the CDR3. Trimming at V came to 5 bases and at J to 7 bases, leaving 6 bases not matched to a gene. Looked up from germline, CDR1 is MNHEY and CDR2 is SMNVEV (reference sequence).

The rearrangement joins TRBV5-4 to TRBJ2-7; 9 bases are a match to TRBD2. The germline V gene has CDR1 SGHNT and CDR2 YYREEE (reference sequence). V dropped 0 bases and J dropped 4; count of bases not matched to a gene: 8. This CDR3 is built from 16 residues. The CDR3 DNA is TGTGCCAGCAGCTTGGGCGGGGGGGCGGCTCTGTACGAGCAGTACTTC. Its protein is CASSLGGGAALYEQYF.

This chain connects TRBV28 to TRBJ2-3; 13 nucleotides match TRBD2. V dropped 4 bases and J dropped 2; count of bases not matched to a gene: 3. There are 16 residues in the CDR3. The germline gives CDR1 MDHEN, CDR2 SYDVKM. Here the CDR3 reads CASSWGLAGHTDTQYF. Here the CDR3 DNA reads TGTGCCAGCAGTTGGGGACTAGCGGGGCACACAGATACGCAGTATTTT.

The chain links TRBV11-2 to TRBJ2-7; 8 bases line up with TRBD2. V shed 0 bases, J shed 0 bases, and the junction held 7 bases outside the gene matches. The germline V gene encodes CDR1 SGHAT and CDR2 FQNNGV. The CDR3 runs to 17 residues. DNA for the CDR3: TGTGCCAGCAGCTTAGATGGCCTAGCGGGTAGCTCCTACGAGCAGTACTTC. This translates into CASSLDGLAGSSYEQYF.

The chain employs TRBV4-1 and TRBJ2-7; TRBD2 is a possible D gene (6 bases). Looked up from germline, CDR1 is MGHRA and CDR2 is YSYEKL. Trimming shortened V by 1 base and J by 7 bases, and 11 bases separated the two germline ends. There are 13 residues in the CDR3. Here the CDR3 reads CASSQAGGEEQYF. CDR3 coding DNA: TGCGCCAGCAGCCAAGCTGGCGGGGAGGAGCAGTACTTC.

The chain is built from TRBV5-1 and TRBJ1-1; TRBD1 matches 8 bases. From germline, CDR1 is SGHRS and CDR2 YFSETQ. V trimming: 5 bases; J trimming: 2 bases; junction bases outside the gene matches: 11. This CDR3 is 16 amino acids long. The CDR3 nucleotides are TGCGCCAGCAGGGGGGGGGACAGGTACCGTAACACTGAAGCTTTCTTT. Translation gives CASRGGDRYRNTEAFF. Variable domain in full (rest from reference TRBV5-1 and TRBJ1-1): KAGVTQTPRYLIKTRGQQVTLSCSPISGHRSVSWYQQTPGQGLQFLFEYFSETQRNKGNFPGRFSGRQFSNSRSEMNVSTLELGDSALYLCASRGGDRYRNTEAFFGQGTRLTVV.

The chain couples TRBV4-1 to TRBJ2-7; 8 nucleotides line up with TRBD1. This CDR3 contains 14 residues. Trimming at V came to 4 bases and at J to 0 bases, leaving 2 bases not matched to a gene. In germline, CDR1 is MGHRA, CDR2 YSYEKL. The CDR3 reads CASSPDRGSYEQYF. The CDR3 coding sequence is TGCGCCAGCAGCCCAGACAGGGGCTCCTACGAGCAGTACTTC.

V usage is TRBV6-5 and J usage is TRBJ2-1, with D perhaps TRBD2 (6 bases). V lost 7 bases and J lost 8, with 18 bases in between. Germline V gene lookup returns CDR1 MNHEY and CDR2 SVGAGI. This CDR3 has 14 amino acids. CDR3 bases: TGTGCCAGCAATCGACTAGGAGGGAACGATGAGCAGTTCTTC. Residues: CASNRLGGNDEQFF.